A single sample is the source of the 20 T cell receptor beta chains below, sequenced in a study of T cells in Graves' hyperthyroidism and ophthalmopathy. From RNA transcripts, TCR beta CDR3 regions were amplified. A set of HTBI primers served as the primers for a first-round RT-PCR of the TCR CDR3. TCRdb used MiXCR to reprocess the multiplex PCR reads, holding one entry per CDR3 protein. The repertoire includes about 570,000 distinct CDR3 sequences, 35% to 55% of them detected once, and around 17% sits in the top ten. Sequenced: peripheral blood or thyroid tissue (not recorded which). All receptors come from an adult woman with Graves' disease, either hyperthyroidism or ophthalmopathy (not recorded which).

The chain couples TRBV9 to TRBJ2-2; TRBD2 agrees at 8 bases. Germline loops: CDR1 SGDLS, CDR2 YYNGEE. Trimming took 1 base from V and 1 from J; bases not matched to a gene: 0. The CDR3 spans 15 residues. This CDR3 is CASSVLAGNTGELFF. CDR3 sequence (DNA): TGTGCCAGCAGCGTACTAGCGGGGAACACCGGGGAGCTGTTTTTT.

The chain employs TRBV7-9 and TRBJ2-6; D perhaps matches TRBD1 (6 bases). This CDR3 is built from 13 residues. Germline V gene lookup returns CDR1 SEHNR and CDR2 FQNEAQ (reference sequence). The ends were cut back, 5 bases at V and 13 bases at J, with 15 bases in the middle. The CDR3 DNA is TGTGCCAGCAGCACTTACAGGGCAAAGGTCCTGACTTTC. It codes for CASSTYRAKVLTF.

This clonotype was recorded many times. This chain uses TRBV5-5 with TRBJ1-1; D is ambiguous. V lost 1 base and J 6 bases, leaving 13 bases between the germline ends. Per germline, CDR1 SGHKS and CDR2 YYEKEE (reference sequence). The CDR3 contains 14 residues. CDR3 sequence (DNA): TGTGCCAGCAGCTTGACAGACCGGTCTTCTGAAGCTTTCTTT. Its translation: CASSLTDRSSEAFF. Using reference TRBV5-5 and TRBJ1-1 for the parts outside the CDR3, the full variable domain is DAGVTQSPTHLIKTRGQQVTLRCSPISGHKSVSWYQQVLGQGPQFIFQYYEKEERGRGNFPDRFSARQFPNYSSELNVNALLLGDSALYLCASSLTDRSSEAFFGQGTRLTVV.

This clonotype has more than one count but fewer than ten. The chain employs TRBV5-4 and TRBJ1-1; D may be TRBD1 (5 bases). Germline CDR1 SGHNT, CDR2 YYREEE (reference sequence). This CDR3 has 14 amino acids. Deletions cut 5 bases from V and 3 bases from J, with 14 bases between. Here the CDR3 reads CASSFLWGDTEAFF. The CDR3 bases are TGTGCCAGCAGTTTTCTTTGGGGGGACACTGAAGCTTTCTTT.

The chain has TRBV29-1 and TRBJ2-7; the match to TRBD1 covers 8 bases. V was clipped by 6 bases and J by 1 base; unmatched bases: 5. This CDR3 has 13 amino acids. The V gene's germline CDR1 is SQVTM and CDR2 ANQGSEA. The CDR3 nucleotides are TGCAGCGTGGATGGACAGGGATCCTACGAGCAGTACTTC. Amino acid sequence: CSVDGQGSYEQYF.

CDR3 in DNA: TGTGCCATCAGTGAGTCCGGGGGATGGGGGGAAAAACTGTTTTTT. Its protein product is CAISESGGWGEKLFF. V and J are TRBV10-3 and TRBJ1-4; weak D call: TRBD1 (5 bases). The CDR3 sequence is 15 residues long. CDR1 is ENHRY and CDR2 is SYGVKD in the germline V gene. The ends were cut back, 0 bases at V and 8 bases at J, with 13 bases in the middle.

This clonotype was found many times. The J gene is TRBJ2-7, the V gene TRBV24-1, with a possible D match to TRBD2 (5 bases). V lost 4 bases and J lost 4, with 22 bases in between. This CDR3 has 17 amino acids. Germline CDR1 KGHDR, CDR2 SFDVKD. DNA for the CDR3: TGTGCCACCAGTGACCCTTTTGAGAGGGCCGAGGAGTACGAGCAGTACTTC. Protein: CATSDPFERAEEYEQYF.

About this clonotype: Germline is not matched at one junction end, which may reflect a read error. J is TRBJ2-6 and V is TRBV7-9, with 9 positions matching TRBD1. CDR1 is SEHNR, CDR2 FQNEAQ, per germline (reference sequence). This CDR3 comprises 12 residues. CDR3: CASRGQGGTEAF. CDR3 DNA sequence: TGTGCCAGCAGGGGACAGGGAGGCACTGAAGCTTTC.

This clonotype came up many times. The rearrangement links TRBV15 to TRBJ1-5, with D maybe TRBD1 (5 bases). CDR1 is LNHNV, CDR2 YYDKDF, per germline (reference sequence). The CDR3 contains 18 residues. V was pared by 1 base and J by 0 bases, with 16 bases between. The CDR3 DNA reads as TGTGCCACCAGCAGAGTTAGGTCTTATGACAGTAGCAATCAGCCCCAGCATTTT. This translates into CATSRVRSYDSSNQPQHF.

The gene calls are TRBV28 and TRBJ1-5; possible D gene TRBD1, 5 bases. The V end lost 6 bases, the J end lost 0 bases, and 21 bases lay between the germline ends. The CDR3 has 18 amino acids. Per germline, CDR1 MDHEN and CDR2 SYDVKM. In DNA, the CDR3 is TGTGCCAGCAGACTAAGGGGCGCAGGGCTAAATAGCAATCAGCCCCAGCATTTT. Its protein is CASRLRGAGLNSNQPQHF.

Remarks on this clonotype: Sequence at one end of the junction differs from germline and may be a read error. This sequence joins TRBV20-1 and TRBJ2-3; the D call may be TRBD1 or TRBD2 (6 bases each). The germline CDR1 and CDR2 sequences are DFQATT and SNEGSKA (reference sequence). The CDR3 spans 14 residues. CDR3 sequence reads: CSAREGGSTDTQYF. In nucleotides, the CDR3 is TGCAGTGCCAGAGAGGGGGGAAGCACAGATACGCAGTATTTT.

This clonotype was counted at least ten times. V and J are TRBV14 and TRBJ1-3, with D unclear. The CDR3 runs to 13 residues. Trimming shortened V by 0 bases and J by 7 bases, and 7 bases separated the two germline ends. Germline V gene data show CDR1 as SGHDN and CDR2 as FVKESK. CDR3 protein: CASSQDRANTIYF. The CDR3 DNA follows: TGTGCCAGCAGCCAAGATCGGGCCAACACCATATATTTT.

At least ten counts were recorded for this clonotype. The CDR3 nucleotides read TGCGCCAGTACCGGGACTACAACCGGGGAGCTGTTTTTT. It translates to CASTGTTTGELFF. J is TRBJ2-2 and V is TRBV4-1; TRBD2 matches 7 bases. Germline V gives CDR1 MGHRA, CDR2 YSYEKL. This CDR3 contains 13 residues. V was pared by 9 bases and J by 5 bases, with 6 bases of the junction left unmatched.

This clonotype appeared many times. The chain joins TRBV7-8 to TRBJ1-5; D is undetermined. The CDR3 loop spans 12 amino acids. CDR1 and CDR2 from the germline V gene are SGHVS and FQNEAQ. The V and J ends lost 1 base and 5 bases respectively, with 3 bases between them. CDR3 protein: CASSLDDQPQHF. DNA for the CDR3: TGTGCCAGCAGCTTAGACGATCAGCCCCAGCATTTT.

As to this clonotype: As the CDR3 is not closed by the conserved phenylalanine or tryptophan, this likely results from a read error. The DNA is omitted, as the CDR3 cannot be located on it reliably, and the CDR3 follows TCRdb's listing. J is TRBJ1-2 and V is TRBV4-1; the D call of TRBD1 is as the table states it, not checked on the DNA. CDR1 MGHRA and CDR2 YSYEKL come from the germline V gene. The CDR3 contains 17 residues when both ends are counted. The chain's CDR3 is CASSPLGRDRGPFLYFL.

Details on this clonotype: This CDR3 fails to terminate in the conserved phenylalanine or tryptophan, so it likely reflects a read error. It is unclear where the CDR3 begins or ends on the DNA, so no DNA is shown, and the CDR3 is as TCRdb lists it. V is TRBV7-8 and J is TRBJ1-3; the DNA was not compared with TRBD1, the D call given in the table. Germline V gene sequence: CDR1 SGHVS, CDR2 FQNEAQ. The CDR3 spans 9 residues, counting both ends. CDR3 protein: CATPGTDGT.

This clonotype was picked up a small number of times. The chain couples TRBV6-2 or TRBV6-3 to TRBJ2-7; D may be TRBD1 (5 bases). In germline, CDR1 is MNHEY, CDR2 SVGEGT. The ends were cut back, 4 bases at V and 7 bases at J, with 14 bases in the middle. The CDR3 spans 13 residues. CDR3 sequence: CASSSTGPGEQYF. CDR3 DNA: TGTGCCAGCAGTTCTACAGGACCTGGGGAGCAGTACTTC.

This clonotype was counted between two and nine times. V is TRBV6-5 and J is TRBJ1-2; D might be TRBD1 (5 bases). Trimming cost V 0 bases and J 4 bases, with 9 bases left between them. Germline V gene data show CDR1 as MNHEY and CDR2 as SVGAGI. The CDR3 extends over 14 amino acids. The CDR3 protein is CASSYSGTLYGYTF. The DNA for the CDR3 is TGTGCCAGCAGTTACTCCGGGACCCTCTATGGCTACACCTTC.

This clonotype was picked up one time. V and J are TRBV20-1 and TRBJ1-1, with TRBD1 matching 9 bases. Germline values: CDR1 DFQATT, CDR2 SNEGSKA (reference sequence). The CDR3 runs to 14 residues. The trim removed 3 bases at V and 2 bases at J, leaving 4 bases unmatched. The CDR3 region has the DNA TGCAGTGCTAGTTTGGGACAGGGAAACACTGAAGCTTTCTTT. Encoded protein: CSASLGQGNTEAFF.

The chain is built from TRBV5-4 and TRBJ2-7; D ambiguous. The V end was cut by 4 bases, the J end by 2 bases, with 10 bases between. This CDR3 has 13 amino acids. Germline assignment: CDR1 SGHNT and CDR2 YYREEE (reference sequence). The CDR3 reads CASSLNFPYEQYF. CDR3 coding DNA: TGTGCCAGCAGCCTTAATTTCCCCTACGAGCAGTACTTC.